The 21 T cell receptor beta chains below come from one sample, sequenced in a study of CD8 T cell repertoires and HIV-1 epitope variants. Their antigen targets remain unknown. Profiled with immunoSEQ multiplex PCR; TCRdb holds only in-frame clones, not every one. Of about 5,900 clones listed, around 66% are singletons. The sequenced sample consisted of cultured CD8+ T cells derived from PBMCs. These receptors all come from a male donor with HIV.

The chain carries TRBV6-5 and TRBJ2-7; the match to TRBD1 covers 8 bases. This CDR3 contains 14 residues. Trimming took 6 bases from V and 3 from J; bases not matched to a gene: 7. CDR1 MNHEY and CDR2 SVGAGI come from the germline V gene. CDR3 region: CASRPRGQGYEQYF. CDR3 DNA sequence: TGTGCCAGCAGACCGCGCGGACAGGGCTACGAGCAGTACTTC.

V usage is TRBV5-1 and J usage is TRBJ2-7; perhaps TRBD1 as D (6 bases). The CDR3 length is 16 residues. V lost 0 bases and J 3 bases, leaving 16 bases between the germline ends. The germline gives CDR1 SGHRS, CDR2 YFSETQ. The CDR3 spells CASSLELAGESYEQYF. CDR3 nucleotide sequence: TGCGCCAGCAGCTTGGAGTTGGCAGGGGAAAGCTACGAGCAGTACTTC.

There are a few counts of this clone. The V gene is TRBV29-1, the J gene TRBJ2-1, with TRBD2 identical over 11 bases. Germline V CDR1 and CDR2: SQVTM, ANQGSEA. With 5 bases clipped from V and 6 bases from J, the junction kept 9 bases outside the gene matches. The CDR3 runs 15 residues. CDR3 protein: CSVRQLAGVGNEQFF. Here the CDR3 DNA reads TGCAGCGTTCGTCAACTAGCGGGAGTGGGCAATGAGCAGTTCTTC.

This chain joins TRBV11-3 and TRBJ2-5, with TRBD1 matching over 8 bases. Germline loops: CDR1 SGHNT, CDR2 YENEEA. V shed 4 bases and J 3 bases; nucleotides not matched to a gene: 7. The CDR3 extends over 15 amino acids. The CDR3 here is CASSSGQGKEETQYF. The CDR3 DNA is TGTGCCAGCAGCTCAGGACAGGGTAAAGAAGAGACCCAGTACTTC.

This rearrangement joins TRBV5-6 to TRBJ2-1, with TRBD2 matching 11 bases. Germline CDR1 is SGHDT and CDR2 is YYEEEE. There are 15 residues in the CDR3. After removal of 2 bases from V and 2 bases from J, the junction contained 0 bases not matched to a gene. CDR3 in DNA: TGTGCCAGCAGCTTTAGCGGGAGGGCCTACAATGAGCAGTTCTTC. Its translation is CASSFSGRAYNEQFF.

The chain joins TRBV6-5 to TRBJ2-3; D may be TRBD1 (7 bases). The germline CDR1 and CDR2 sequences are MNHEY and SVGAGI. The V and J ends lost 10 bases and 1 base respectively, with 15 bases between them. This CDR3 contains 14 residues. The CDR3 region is CATAQGGGTDTQYF. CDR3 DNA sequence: TGTGCCACCGCGCAGGGGGGTGGCACAGATACGCAGTATTTT.

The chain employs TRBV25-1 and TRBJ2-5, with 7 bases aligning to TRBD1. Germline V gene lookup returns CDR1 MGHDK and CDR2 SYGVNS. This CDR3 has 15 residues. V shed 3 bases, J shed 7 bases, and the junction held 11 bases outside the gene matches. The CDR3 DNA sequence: TGTGCCAGCAGTGATCGAGGACAGGCCCGGGGGACCCAGTACTTC. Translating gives CASSDRGQARGTQYF.

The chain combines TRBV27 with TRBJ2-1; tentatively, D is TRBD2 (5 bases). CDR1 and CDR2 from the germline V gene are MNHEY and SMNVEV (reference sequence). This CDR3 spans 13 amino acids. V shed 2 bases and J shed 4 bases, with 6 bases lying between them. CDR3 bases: TGTGCCAGCAGTTTACGAGGGTACAATGAGCAGTTCTTC. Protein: CASSLRGYNEQFF.

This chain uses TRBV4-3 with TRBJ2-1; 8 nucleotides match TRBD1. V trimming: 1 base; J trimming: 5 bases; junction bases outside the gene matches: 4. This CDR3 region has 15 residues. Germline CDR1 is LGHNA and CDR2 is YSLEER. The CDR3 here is CASSQATGDNNEQFF. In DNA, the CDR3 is TGCGCCAGCAGCCAAGCGACAGGGGACAACAATGAGCAGTTCTTC.

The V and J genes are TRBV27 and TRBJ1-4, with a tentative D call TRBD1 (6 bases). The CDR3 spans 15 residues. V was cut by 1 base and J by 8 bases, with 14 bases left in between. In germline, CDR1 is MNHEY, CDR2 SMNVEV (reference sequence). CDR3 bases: TGTGCCAGCAGTTTATTTTCAGGGGTCGGCGAAAAACTGTTTTTT. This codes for CASSLFSGVGEKLFF.

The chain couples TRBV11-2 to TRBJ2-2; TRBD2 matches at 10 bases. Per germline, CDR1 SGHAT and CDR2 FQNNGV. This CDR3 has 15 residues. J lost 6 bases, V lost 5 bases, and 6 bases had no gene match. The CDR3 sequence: CASSPLAGVSGELFF. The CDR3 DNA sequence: TGTGCCAGCAGCCCCCTAGCGGGAGTATCCGGGGAGCTGTTTTTT.

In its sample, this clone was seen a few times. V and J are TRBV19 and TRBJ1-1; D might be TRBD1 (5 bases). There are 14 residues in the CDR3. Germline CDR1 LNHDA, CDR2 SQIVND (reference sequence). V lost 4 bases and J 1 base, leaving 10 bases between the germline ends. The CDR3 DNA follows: TGTGCCAGTAGTACAGGGATACGGAACACTGAAGCTTTCTTT. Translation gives CASSTGIRNTEAFF. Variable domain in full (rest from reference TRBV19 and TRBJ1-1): DGGITQSPKYLFRKEGQNVTLSCEQNLNHDAMYWYRQDPGQGLRLIYYSQIVNDFQKGDIAEGYSVSREKKESFPLTVTSAQKNPTAFYLCASSTGIRNTEAFFGQGTRLTVV.

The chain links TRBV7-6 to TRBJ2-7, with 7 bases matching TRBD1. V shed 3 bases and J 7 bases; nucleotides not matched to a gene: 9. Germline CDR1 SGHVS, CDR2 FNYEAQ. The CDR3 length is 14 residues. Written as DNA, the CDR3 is TGTGCCAGCAGCTTGGGACAGTACCTTCGTGAGCAGTACTTC. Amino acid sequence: CASSLGQYLREQYF.

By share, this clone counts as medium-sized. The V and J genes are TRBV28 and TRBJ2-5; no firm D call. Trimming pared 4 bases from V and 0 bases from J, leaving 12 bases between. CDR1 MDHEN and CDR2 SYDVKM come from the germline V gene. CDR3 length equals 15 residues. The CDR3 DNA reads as TGTGCCAGCAGTTCCGTCGACCGAGACCAAGAGACCCAGTACTTC. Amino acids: CASSSVDRDQETQYF.

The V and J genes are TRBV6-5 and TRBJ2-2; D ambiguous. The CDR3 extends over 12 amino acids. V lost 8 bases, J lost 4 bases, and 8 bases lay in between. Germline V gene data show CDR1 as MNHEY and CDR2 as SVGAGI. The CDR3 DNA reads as TGTGCCAGCCTACACCGCACCGGGGAGCTGTTTTTT. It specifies CASLHRTGELFF.

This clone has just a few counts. The CDR3 nucleotides are TGTGCCAGCAGCCAAGATAAAGCGGGCTTCGACTATGGCTACACCTTC. Translating it yields CASSQDKAGFDYGYTF. The chain employs TRBV4-2 and TRBJ1-2, with D hard to call. Trimming shortened V by 0 bases and J by 3 bases, and 14 bases separated the two germline ends. The V gene's germline CDR1 is LGHNA and CDR2 YNFKEQ. This CDR3 has 16 amino acids.

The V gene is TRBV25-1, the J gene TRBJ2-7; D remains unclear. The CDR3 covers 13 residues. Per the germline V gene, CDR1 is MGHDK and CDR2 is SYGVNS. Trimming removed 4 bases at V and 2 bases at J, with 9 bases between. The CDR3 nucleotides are TGTGCCAGCAGTGGCGACCCAACCTACGAGCAGTACTTC. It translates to CASSGDPTYEQYF.

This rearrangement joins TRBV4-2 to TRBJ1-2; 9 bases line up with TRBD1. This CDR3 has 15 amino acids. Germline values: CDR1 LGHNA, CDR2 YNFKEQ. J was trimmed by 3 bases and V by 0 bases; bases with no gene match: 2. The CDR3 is CASSQDDRGDYGYTF. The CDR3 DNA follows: TGTGCCAGCAGCCAAGATGACAGGGGGGACTATGGCTACACCTTC.

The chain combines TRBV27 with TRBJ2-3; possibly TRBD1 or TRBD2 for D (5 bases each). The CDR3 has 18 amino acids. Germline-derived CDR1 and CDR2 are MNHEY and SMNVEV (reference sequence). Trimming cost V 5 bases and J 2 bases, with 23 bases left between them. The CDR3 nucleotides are TGTGCCAGCAGTCCCACGGGGCCGCGTCTGGGATACACAGATACGCAGTATTTT. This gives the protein CASSPTGPRLGYTDTQYF.

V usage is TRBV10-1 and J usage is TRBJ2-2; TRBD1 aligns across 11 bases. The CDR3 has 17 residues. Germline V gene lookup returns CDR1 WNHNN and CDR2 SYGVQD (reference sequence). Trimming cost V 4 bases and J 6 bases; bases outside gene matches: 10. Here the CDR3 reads CASSGARTGGPSGELFF. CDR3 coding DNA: TGCGCCAGCAGTGGGGCCCGGACAGGGGGCCCCTCCGGGGAGCTGTTTTTT.

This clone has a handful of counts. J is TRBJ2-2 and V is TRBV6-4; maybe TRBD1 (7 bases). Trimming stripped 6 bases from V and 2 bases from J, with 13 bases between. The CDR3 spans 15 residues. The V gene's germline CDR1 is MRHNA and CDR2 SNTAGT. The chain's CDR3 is CASSDREANTGELFF. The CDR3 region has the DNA TGTGCCAGCAGCGACAGGGAGGCAAACACCGGGGAGCTGTTTTTT.